This T cell receptor (beta chain) originates from a study of blood T cell repertoires in COVID-19. Study as a whole: Acute and convalescent COVID-19 specimens originated in the United States, Italy and Spain. PBMCs, B-cell-depleted T cells, or T cells provided the cDNA or gDNA that made up the material.

Original handling: It was from reference gene primer amplification that nucleated cell counts were estimated. Assay used: immunoSEQ multiplex PCR; TCRdb lists only in-frame clones, some missing. D and trimming were read from the DNA, whereas the V and J calls and clone size are those reported in that table. This sample carries fewer than 120,000 clones, approximately 79% of them seen once, and the ten largest clones take approximately 16%. The CDR3 is 15 residues long. CDR1 is SGHVS and CDR2 is FNYEAQ in the germline V gene. The V gene lost 5 bases and the J gene lost 9 bases, with 22 bases spanning the gap. This clone was observed once.

The source of this sequence is a woman aged 80 or older with active or convalescent COVID-19. The V call is TRBV7-6, the J call TRBJ1-2, with TRBD1 as a possible D gene (5 bases). Sequenced: peripheral blood. The CDR3 reads CASSPYIGQLGSYTF. DNA for the CDR3: TGTGCCAGCAGCCCCTACATAGGACAACTGGGGAGCTACACCTTC.